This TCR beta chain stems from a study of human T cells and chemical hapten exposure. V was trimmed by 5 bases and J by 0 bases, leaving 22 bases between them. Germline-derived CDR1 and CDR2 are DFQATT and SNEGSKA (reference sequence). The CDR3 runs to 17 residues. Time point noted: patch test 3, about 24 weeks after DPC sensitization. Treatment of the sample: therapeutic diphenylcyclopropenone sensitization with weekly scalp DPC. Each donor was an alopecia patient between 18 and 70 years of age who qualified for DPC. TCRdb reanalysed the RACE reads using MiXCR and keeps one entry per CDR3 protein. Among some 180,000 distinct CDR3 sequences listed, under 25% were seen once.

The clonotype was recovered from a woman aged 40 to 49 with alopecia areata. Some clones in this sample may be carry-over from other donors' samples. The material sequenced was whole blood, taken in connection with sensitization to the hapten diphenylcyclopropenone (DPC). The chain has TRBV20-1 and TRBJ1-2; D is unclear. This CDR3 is CSAEKWRARAANYGYTF. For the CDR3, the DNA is TGCAGTGCTGAAAAATGGAGGGCGAGGGCCGCTAACTATGGCTACACCTTC.